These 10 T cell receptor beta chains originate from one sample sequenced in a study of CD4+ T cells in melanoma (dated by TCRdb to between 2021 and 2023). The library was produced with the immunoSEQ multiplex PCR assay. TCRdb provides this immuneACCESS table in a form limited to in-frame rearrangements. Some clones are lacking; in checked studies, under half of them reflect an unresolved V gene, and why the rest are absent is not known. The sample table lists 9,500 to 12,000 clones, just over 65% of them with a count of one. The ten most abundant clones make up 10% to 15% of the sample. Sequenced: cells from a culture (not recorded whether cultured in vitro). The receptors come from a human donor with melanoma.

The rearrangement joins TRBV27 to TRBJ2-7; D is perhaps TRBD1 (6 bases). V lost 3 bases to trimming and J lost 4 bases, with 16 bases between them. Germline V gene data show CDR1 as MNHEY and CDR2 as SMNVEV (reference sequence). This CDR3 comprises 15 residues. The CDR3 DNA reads TGTGCCAGCAGTTTTAGAGGGGGTCAGGGGTACGAGCAGTACTTC. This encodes CASSFRGGQGYEQYF.

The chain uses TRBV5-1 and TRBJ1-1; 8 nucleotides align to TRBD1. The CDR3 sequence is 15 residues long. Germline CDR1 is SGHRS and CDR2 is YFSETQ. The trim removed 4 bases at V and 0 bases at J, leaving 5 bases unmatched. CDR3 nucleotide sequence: TGCGCCAGCAGCCCAGACAGGGGACTGAACACTGAAGCTTTCTTT. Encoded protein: CASSPDRGLNTEAFF.

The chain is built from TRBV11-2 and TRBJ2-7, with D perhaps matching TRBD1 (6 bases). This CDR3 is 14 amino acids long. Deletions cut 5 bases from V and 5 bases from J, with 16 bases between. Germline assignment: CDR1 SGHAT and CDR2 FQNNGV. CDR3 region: CASSVAYRVNEQYF. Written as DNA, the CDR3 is TGTGCCAGCAGCGTAGCGTACAGGGTCAACGAGCAGTACTTC.

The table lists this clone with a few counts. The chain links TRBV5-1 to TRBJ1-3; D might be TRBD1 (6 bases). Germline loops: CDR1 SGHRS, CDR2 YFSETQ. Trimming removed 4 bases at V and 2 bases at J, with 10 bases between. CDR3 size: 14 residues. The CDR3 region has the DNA TGCGCCAGCAGCACACAGGGTGCTGGAAACACCATATATTTT. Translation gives CASSTQGAGNTIYF. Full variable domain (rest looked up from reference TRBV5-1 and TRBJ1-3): KAGVTQTPRYLIKTRGQQVTLSCSPISGHRSVSWYQQTPGQGLQFLFEYFSETQRNKGNFPGRFSGRQFSNSRSEMNVSTLELGDSALYLCASSTQGAGNTIYFGEGSWLTVV.

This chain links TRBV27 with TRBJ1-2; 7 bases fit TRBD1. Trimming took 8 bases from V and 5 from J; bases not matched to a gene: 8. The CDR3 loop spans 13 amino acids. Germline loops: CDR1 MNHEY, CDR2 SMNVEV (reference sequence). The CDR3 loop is CASGPGTVYGYTF. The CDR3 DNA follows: TGTGCCAGCGGACCTGGGACAGTTTATGGCTACACCTTC.

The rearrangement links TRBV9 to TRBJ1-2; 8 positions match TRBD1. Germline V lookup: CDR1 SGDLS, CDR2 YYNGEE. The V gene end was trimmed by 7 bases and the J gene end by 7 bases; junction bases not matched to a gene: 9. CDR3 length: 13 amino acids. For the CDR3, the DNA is TGTGCCAGCGTTCGGACAGGGCCATTTGGCTACACCTTC. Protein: CASVRTGPFGYTF.

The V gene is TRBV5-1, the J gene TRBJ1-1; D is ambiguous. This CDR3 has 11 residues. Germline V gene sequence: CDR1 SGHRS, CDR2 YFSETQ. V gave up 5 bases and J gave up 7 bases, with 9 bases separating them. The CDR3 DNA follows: TGCGCCAGCAGACGAGAGGGTGAAGCTTTCTTT. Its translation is CASRREGEAFF.

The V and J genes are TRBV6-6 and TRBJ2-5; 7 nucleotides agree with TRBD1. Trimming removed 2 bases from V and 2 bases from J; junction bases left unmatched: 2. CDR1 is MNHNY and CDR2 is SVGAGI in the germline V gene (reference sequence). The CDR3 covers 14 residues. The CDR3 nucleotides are TGTGCCAGCAGTTACCAGGGGGAACAAGAGACCCAGTACTTC. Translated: CASSYQGEQETQYF.

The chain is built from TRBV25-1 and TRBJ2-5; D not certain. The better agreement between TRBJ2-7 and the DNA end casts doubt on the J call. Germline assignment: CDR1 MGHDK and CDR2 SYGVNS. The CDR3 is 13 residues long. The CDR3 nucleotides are TGTGCCAGCAGTGAATCCCCCTCCTACGAGCAGTACTTC. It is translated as CASSESPSYEQYF.

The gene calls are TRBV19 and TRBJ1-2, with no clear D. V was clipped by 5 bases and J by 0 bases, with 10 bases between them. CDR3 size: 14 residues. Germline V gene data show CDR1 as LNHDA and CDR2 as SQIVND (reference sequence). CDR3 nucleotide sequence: TGTGCCAGTAGTGAAGTGATAGCTAACTATGGCTACACCTTC. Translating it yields CASSEVIANYGYTF. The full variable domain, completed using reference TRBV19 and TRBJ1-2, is DGGITQSPKYLFRKEGQNVTLSCEQNLNHDAMYWYRQDPGQGLRLIYYSQIVNDFQKGDIAEGYSVSREKKESFPLTVTSAQKNPTAFYLCASSEVIANYGYTFGSGTRLTVV.